This T cell receptor beta chain was obtained from a study of T cells in Graves' hyperthyroidism and ophthalmopathy (dated by TCRdb to between 2018 and 2021). For the study in its entirety: Peripheral blood samples were taken at initial diagnosis, before any treatment was given. TCR V-J signatures able to tell the groups apart were searched for in a discovery cohort of 90 to 100 patients, of whom around 43 had Graves' ophthalmopathy and about 55 had stable Graves' hyperthyroidism. Prospective prediction of ophthalmopathy was tested in an independent validation cohort consisting of 18 to 20 hyperthyroidism patients and approximately 16 patients who later progressed to ophthalmopathy. The roughly 100 discovery patients were divided at random into training and test sets in a 7:3 ratio. The study also compared thyroid tissue and blood T-cell repertoires from 5 to 7 Graves' hyperthyroidism patients. After sampling, hyperthyroidism patients received methimazole starting at 30 mg daily, and ophthalmopathy patients received high-dose intravenous methylprednisolone. TCR Vbeta CDR3 sequencing of some 140 peripheral blood samples (43 ophthalmopathy, roughly 74 hyperthyroidism and some 17 progressor patients) is reported in the paper.

A patient counted as having stable Graves' hyperthyroidism if no progression to ophthalmopathy occurred over 18 months of follow-up. The hyperthyroidism patients were between 18 and 65 years old and newly diagnosed, with a disease duration of less than 2 months. Patients with uncontrolled infections, other autoimmune diseases, pregnancy or lactation were excluded. Diagnoses relied on clinical symptoms, serum thyroxine and TRAb, thyroid ultrasound and orbital computed tomography. PBMCs were separated from 10 ml of fresh peripheral blood using Ficoll-Paque density gradient centrifugation. Trizol reagent was used to extract total RNA, and RNA quality was then checked on an Agilent 2100 Bioanalyzer. At least ten counts were recorded for this clonotype. No cognate antigen has been identified for it. No base qualities exist here, and no much larger clone lies one base off it. The germline V gene (reference sequence) gives CDR1 as DFQATT and CDR2 as SNEGSKA. Including the terminal cysteine and phenylalanine, the CDR3 comprises 13 residues. Only CDR3 DNA remains: 39 bases, in frame from the first base. V is reduced by 6 bases and J by 5 bases, leaving a spacing of 17 bases between them.

Amplification of TCR beta CDR3 regions was carried out from RNA transcripts. The TCR CDR3 was subjected to a first round of RT-PCR using the HTBI primer set and the Qiagen OneStep RT-PCR kit. The libraries were constructed in a second round of multiplex PCR and then size-selected and purified. Paired-end sequencing of the libraries was performed with 100 bp reads on an Illumina HiSeq2000. Processing in the source paper ran as follows. Raw data were processed with SOAPnuke, discarding reads with adapters, uncalled bases, mean Phred below 15, or no exact constant-primer or identifier match. High-quality paired reads were merged using COPE v1.2.5, and each unique nucleotide sequence was defined as a clonotype. MiTCR v1.1 was used to align clonotypes to the IMGT TRBV, TRBD and TRBJ reference segments. Analysis was restricted to V-J combinations with a frequency above 0.0001, which covered 99.2% of repertoires. The TCS score was defined as the ratio of F50 (clonal expansion) to E x V (chaos), calculated using BLOSUM62-based TCRdist between CDR3 peptides within each V-J. Welch's t-statistics and random forest reduced 500 to 650 V-J features to fewer than 15, which were used in a naive Bayes classifier (R e1071). TCRdb passed the public sequencing reads through fastp at Q25 and MiXCR, retaining productive beta sequences. CDR3 protein duplicates are merged, each entry listing the most common genes and DNA. TCRdb's processing, not the authors' own work, is the source of the V and J calls. For this sample there are about 290,000 distinct CDR3 sequences; roughly 15% appear just once. The top ten clonotypes cover 6.5% to 10% of the sample.

What the research found in general, with its limitations: A model built on a 13 V-J signature distinguished ophthalmopathy from stable hyperthyroidism, reaching around 88% sensitivity and 81.08% specificity in cross-validation and 80%/75% in testing. Most expanded thyroid clonotypes (frequency above 0.001) were also found in blood, which suggests that blood repertoires may mirror thyroid immune responses. In validation, the model predicted progression to ophthalmopathy a median of about 6.5 months before onset, with roughly 70% sensitivity and just under 75% specificity. No statistical method was used to set the sample size in advance, and investigators knew the group allocation.

Here the chain combines TRBV20-1 and TRBJ2-7, with no confidently assigned D gene. The receptor comes from a woman aged 40 to 50 with Graves' hyperthyroidism. The sample taken for sequencing was blood. The DNA sequence is TGCAGTGCATCCGGCTTTGGGTCCCACGAGCAGTACTTC. This translates into CSASGFGSHEQYF.